This paragraph covers one T cell receptor (beta chain) sequence. Its antigen is undetermined. The data were obtained in a study of shared clonotypes between healthy human individuals. Libraries were prepared by immunoSEQ multiplex PCR; TCRdb keeps only in-frame clonotypes and omits some of them. The table shows about 1 million clones, with roughly 80% occurring only once. General observations from the study: All-four-donor shared clonotypes had higher generation probabilities than non-shared clonotypes did. Among donors, clonotype sharing was expected to be affected by sequencing depth. Naive CD4 clonotypes were shared across a few donors at about 5.2%. Blood was the sole source, and tissue repertoires probably differ.

Germline CDR1 is SGHRS and CDR2 is YFSETQ. The CDR3 covers 16 residues. V trimming: 3 bases; J trimming: 4 bases; junction bases outside the gene matches: 10. The sample consisted of memory CD4+ T cells sorted from blood. Described subset: CD45RA-negative fraction. The gene calls are TRBV5-1 and TRBJ2-5; 9 bases align to TRBD2. This sequence originates from a man aged 18 to 35 in good health. CDR3 in amino acids: CASSSSSGTSLETQYF. The CDR3 nucleotides are TGCGCCAGCAGCTCGTCTTCCGGGACTAGCCTAGAGACCCAGTACTTC.